The 10 T cell receptor beta chains below come from one sample, sequenced in a study of Ad26.COV2.S vaccination and SARS-CoV-2 variants. The protocol was immunoSEQ multiplex PCR, while the TCRdb copy is restricted to in-frame clones and leaves out a portion. In the table there are about 400,000 clones, 88% of which are singletons. Documented treatment: over 15 received Ad26.COV2.S at low or high dose, single or two shots; roughly five received placebo; per-sample allocation not given. Day 63 after the first injection of vaccine or placebo was the sampling time. Specimen: peripheral blood, collected in a trial of Ad26.COV2.S vaccine versus placebo. The origin of the receptors is a person aged 18-65 years who received the Ad26.COV2.S COVID-19 vaccine or a placebo.

The V call is TRBV27, the J call TRBJ1-2, with D possibly being TRBD1 (6 bases). Per germline, CDR1 MNHEY and CDR2 SMNVEV (reference sequence). The length of the CDR3 is 13 residues. The V end was cut by 3 bases, the J end by 7 bases, with 12 bases between. As DNA, the CDR3 is TGTGCCAGCAGTTTTTCACAGGGCAGTGGCTACACCTTC. It yields the protein CASSFSQGSGYTF.

This clone turned up a few times. Other DNA variants within this sample encode the same CDR3. The chain couples TRBV9 to TRBJ1-1; maybe TRBD1 (6 bases). CDR1 is SGDLS and CDR2 is YYNGEE in the germline V gene. CDR3 length equals 14 residues. Trimming took 0 bases from V and 1 from J, leaving 7 bases between them. The CDR3 DNA reads as TGTGCCAGCAGCGTAGGGGGACAGAACACTGAAGCTTTCTTT. Translating gives CASSVGGQNTEAFF.

The chain links TRBV18 to TRBJ2-3, with D perhaps being TRBD1 or TRBD2 (5 bases each). Looked up from germline, CDR1 is KGHSH and CDR2 is LQKENI. Trimming took 4 bases from V and 2 from J, leaving 13 bases between them. The CDR3 runs to 15 residues. In DNA, the CDR3 is TGTGCCAGCTCACTACGGGACCGCGCCACAGATACGCAGTATTTT. Protein: CASSLRDRATDTQYF. Supplemented by reference TRBV18 and TRBJ2-3, the full variable domain reads NAGVMQNPRHLVRRRGQEARLRCSPMKGHSHVYWYRQLPEEGLKFMVYLQKENIIDESGMPKERFSAEFPKEGPSILRIQQVVRGDSAAYFCASSLRDRATDTQYFGPGTRLTVL.

The chain links TRBV12-5 to TRBJ1-2; 7 positions agree with TRBD1. This CDR3 region has 13 residues. Germline CDR1 LGHNT, CDR2 FRNRAP. V dropped 5 bases and J dropped 4; count of bases not matched to a gene: 4. CDR3: CASGLGQAYGYTF. For the CDR3, the DNA is TGTGCTAGTGGTCTCGGACAGGCCTATGGCTACACCTTC.

The chain recombines TRBV2 with TRBJ1-1; D is possibly TRBD1 (6 bases). Trimming took 5 bases from V and 10 from J, leaving 20 bases between them. Germline V gene sequence: CDR1 SNHLY, CDR2 FYNNEI. The CDR3 totals 14 residues. CDR3 DNA sequence: TGTGCCAGCAGTACCCTAGACAGGATAGGACGAGCTTTCTTT. As protein: CASSTLDRIGRAFF. The complete variable domain, with remaining parts taken from reference TRBV2 and TRBJ1-1, reads EPEVTQTPSHQVTQMGQEVILRCVPISNHLYFYWYRQILGQKVEFLVSFYNNEISEKSEIFDDQFSVERPDGSNFTLKIRSTKLEDSAMYFCASSTLDRIGRAFFGQGTRLTVV.

The chain has TRBV4-3 and TRBJ1-4; D uncertain. Trimming shortened V by 3 bases and J by 0 bases, and 17 bases separated the two germline ends. Germline CDR1 LGHNA, CDR2 YSLEER. The length of the CDR3 is 18 residues. CDR3 amino acids: CASSHPCGDEPTNEKLFF. The CDR3 coding sequence is TGCGCCAGCAGCCACCCTTGCGGGGATGAACCAACTAATGAAAAACTGTTTTTT.

V usage is TRBV30 and J usage is TRBJ1-1; 7 bases agree with TRBD1. Per germline, CDR1 GTSNPN and CDR2 SVGIG (reference sequence). The CDR3 runs to 17 residues. The V segment lost 2 bases and the J segment 0 bases; nucleotides outside the gene matches: 12. This CDR3 reads CAWSTETGPTMNTEAFF. The CDR3 DNA reads as TGTGCCTGGAGTACGGAGACAGGGCCCACCATGAACACTGAAGCTTTCTTT.

The V and J genes are TRBV5-6 and TRBJ1-1; D uncertain. The CDR3 is made up of 15 amino acids. Deletions cut 3 bases from V and 4 bases from J, with 16 bases between. From germline, CDR1 is SGHDT and CDR2 YYEEEE. In DNA form, the CDR3 reads TGTGCCAGCAGCTCGCCGGGAGGCCGGCCCACTGAAGCTTTCTTT. Its protein product is CASSSPGGRPTEAFF.

The chain links TRBV7-9 to TRBJ2-5, with D unclear. CDR3 length: 13 residues. The germline V gene has CDR1 SEHNR and CDR2 FQNEAQ (reference sequence). Trimming removed 7 bases from V and 5 bases from J, with 14 bases in between. DNA of the CDR3: TGTGCCAGCACCCTCTCTTCCGAGGAGACCCAGTACTTC. It is translated as CASTLSSEETQYF.

The rearrangement links TRBV6-5 to TRBJ1-2, with 7 nucleotides matching TRBD1. The CDR3 spans 15 residues. Trimming removed 5 bases from V and 1 base from J; junction bases left unmatched: 7. The germline V gene has CDR1 MNHEY and CDR2 SVGAGI. The CDR3 bases are TGTGCCAGCAGTCGTGGACAGGTTCTTAACTATGGCTACACCTTC. Translation gives CASSRGQVLNYGYTF.